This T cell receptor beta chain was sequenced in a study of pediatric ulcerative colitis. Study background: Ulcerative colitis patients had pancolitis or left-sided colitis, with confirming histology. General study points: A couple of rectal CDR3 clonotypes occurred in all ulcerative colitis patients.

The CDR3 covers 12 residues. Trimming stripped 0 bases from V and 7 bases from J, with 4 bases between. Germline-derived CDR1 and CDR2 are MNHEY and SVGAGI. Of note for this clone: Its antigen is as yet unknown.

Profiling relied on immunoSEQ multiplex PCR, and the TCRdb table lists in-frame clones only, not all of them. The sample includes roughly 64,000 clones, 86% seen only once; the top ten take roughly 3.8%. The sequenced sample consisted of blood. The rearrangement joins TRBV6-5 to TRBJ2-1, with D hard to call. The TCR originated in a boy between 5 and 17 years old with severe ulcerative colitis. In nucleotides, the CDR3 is TGTGCCAGCAGTTACTCGGGAAATGAGCAGTTCTTC. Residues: CASSYSGNEQFF.